These 20 T cell receptor beta chains share one sample of origin, sequenced in a study of cytomegalovirus exposure and HLA in healthy donors. PCR involved 60 Vbeta and 13 Jbeta primers. Generated by immunoSEQ multiplex PCR, the TCRdb table keeps only in-frame clones and is missing some. The sample has 150,000 to 200,000 clones, approximately 80% seen once. The source material was PBMCs. The receptors were gathered from a woman in her forties or fifties in good health and CMV-seronegative.

The rearrangement links TRBV19 to TRBJ2-2; maybe TRBD2 (5 bases). Germline V CDR1 and CDR2: LNHDA, SQIVND (reference sequence). This CDR3 has 15 residues. Trimming pared 6 bases from V and 4 bases from J, leaving 15 bases between. CDR3 nucleotide sequence: TGTGCCAGTAGCGGTCAAAGCGGATCCACCGGGGAGCTGTTTTTT. Protein product: CASSGQSGSTGELFF.

The chain has TRBV28 and TRBJ2-7; 7 positions agree with TRBD2. V gave up 7 bases and J gave up 0 bases; unmatched junction bases: 6. Germline lookup yields CDR1 MDHEN and CDR2 SYDVKM. The CDR3 loop spans 14 amino acids. The CDR3 DNA reads as TGTGCCAGCATGGCAGCGGGGAGCTCCTACGAGCAGTACTTC. Translating it yields CASMAAGSSYEQYF.

About this clone itself: The junction shows a germline mismatch at one end, possibly a read error. In the same sample, other DNA sequences code for this CDR3. The J gene is TRBJ1-6, the V gene TRBV10-3; TRBD1 agrees at 8 bases. This CDR3 contains 14 residues. From germline, CDR1 is ENHRY and CDR2 SYGVKD. CDR3 amino acids: CAISETGGNSPLHF. CDR3 sequence (DNA): TGTGCCATCTCAGAAACAGGGGGAAATTCCCCCCTCCACTTT.

This clone has a handful of counts. This chain links TRBV5-8 with TRBJ1-6, with D possibly TRBD1 on 6 matching bases. Trimming shortened V by 1 base and J by 8 bases, and 22 bases separated the two germline ends. This CDR3 comprises 18 residues. Germline lookup yields CDR1 SGHTS and CDR2 YDEGEE. CDR3 loop: CASSLSWGQPSGHSPLHF. The CDR3 DNA reads as TGTGCCAGCAGCTTGAGCTGGGGGCAGCCGTCGGGGCATTCACCCCTCCACTTT. Full variable domain (rest looked up from reference TRBV5-8 and TRBJ1-6): EAGVTQSPTHLIKTRGQQATLRCSPISGHTSVYWYQQALGLGLQFLLWYDEGEERNRGNFPPRFSGRQFPNYSSELNVNALELEDSALYLCASSLSWGQPSGHSPLHFGNGTRLTVT.

Only one count was recorded for this clone. The chain carries TRBV7-3 and TRBJ2-3; a weak D match, TRBD1 (6 bases). The CDR3 contains 15 residues. Germline V lookup: CDR1 SGHTA, CDR2 FQGTGA. Trimming cost V 5 bases and J 0 bases, with 12 bases left between them. The CDR3 nucleotides read TGTGCCAGCAGCCCTCAGGGGCTGAGCACAGATACGCAGTATTTT. The encoded protein is CASSPQGLSTDTQYF.

The gene calls are TRBV5-1 and TRBJ1-3, with 9 bases matching TRBD1. The length of the CDR3 is 17 residues. The germline CDR1 and CDR2 sequences are SGHRS and YFSETQ. The J segment lost 4 bases and the V segment lost 2 bases, leaving 10 bases of the junction unmatched. CDR3 loop: CASSFDLQGAAGNTIYF. CDR3 DNA sequence: TGCGCCAGCAGCTTTGATTTACAGGGGGCAGCGGGAAACACCATATATTTT.

V usage is TRBV19 and J usage is TRBJ2-2, with TRBD2 matching over 8 bases. Germline CDR1 and CDR2: LNHDA and SQIVND (reference sequence). Trimming cost V 8 bases and J 0 bases; bases outside gene matches: 5. CDR3 length: 15 residues. The CDR3 DNA reads TGTGCCAGTGGGACGGGAGGGTCGAACACCGGGGAGCTGTTTTTT. Amino acid sequence: CASGTGGSNTGELFF. Full variable domain (rest looked up from reference TRBV19 and TRBJ2-2): DGGITQSPKYLFRKEGQNVTLSCEQNLNHDAMYWYRQDPGQGLRLIYYSQIVNDFQKGDIAEGYSVSREKKESFPLTVTSAQKNPTAFYLCASGTGGSNTGELFFGEGSRLTVL.

V usage is TRBV28 and J usage is TRBJ2-7, with 7 bases identical to TRBD2. Germline V gene lookup returns CDR1 MDHEN and CDR2 SYDVKM. With V trimmed by 1 base and J by 9 bases, 12 bases remained unmatched. The length of the CDR3 is 15 residues. In DNA, the CDR3 is TGTGCCAGCAGTTTATTCTCGGGAGGCCACCCGCCGCAGTACTTC. The encoded protein is CASSLFSGGHPPQYF.

Regarding this clone: Its ends do not fully match the called genes, so a read error is possible. The V call is TRBV7-9, the J call TRBJ1-1; the D gene is possibly TRBD1 (6 bases). The CDR3 totals 15 residues. CDR1 is SEHNR and CDR2 is FQNEAQ in the germline V gene (reference sequence). The CDR3 coding sequence is TGTTCCAGCAGCTTGAGGGGGACGGTTGGCACTGAAGCTTTCTTT. This gives the protein CSSSLRGTVGTEAFF.

V gene TRBV30 combines with J gene TRBJ1-5, with 7 bases aligning to TRBD1. V shed 3 bases, J shed 4 bases, and the junction held 3 bases outside the gene matches. CDR3 length equals 13 residues. Germline V gives CDR1 GTSNPN, CDR2 SVGIG (reference sequence). The CDR3 protein is CAWRQGTNQPQHF. The CDR3, as DNA: TGTGCCTGGAGACAGGGGACAAATCAGCCCCAGCATTTT.

This sequence joins TRBV6-1 and TRBJ1-2, with D possibly matching TRBD1 (6 bases). Trimming removed 7 bases from V and 7 bases from J, with 10 bases in between. This CDR3 has 11 amino acids. Germline V gene lookup returns CDR1 MNHNS and CDR2 SASEGT. The CDR3 DNA reads TGTGCCAGCACAGGGGCCACTGGCTACACCTTC. Encoded protein: CASTGATGYTF.

V and J are TRBV5-6 and TRBJ2-5; D gene uncertain. The DNA matches TRBJ2-7 better at its end, which makes the J call doubtful. This CDR3 has 14 amino acids. Germline CDR1 SGHDT, CDR2 YYEEEE. CDR3 in DNA: TGTGCCAGCAGCTTGGGGGCGCAGGACTACGAGCAGTACTTC. The encoded protein is CASSLGAQDYEQYF.

The V and J genes are TRBV7-2 and TRBJ2-3; TRBD2 matches 8 bases. The germline CDR1 and CDR2 sequences are SGHTA and FQGNSA. CDR3 length: 15 residues. V was pared by 5 bases and J by 5 bases, with 9 bases of the junction left unmatched. The CDR3 sequence is CASSARTSSRDTQYF. The CDR3 region has the DNA TGTGCCAGCAGCGCCCGGACTAGCTCCAGAGATACGCAGTATTTT.

The V gene is TRBV10-3, the J gene TRBJ1-1; TRBD1 might be the D (6 bases). Germline values: CDR1 ENHRY, CDR2 SYGVKD. V lost 6 bases and J lost 1, with 12 bases in between. CDR3 length: 14 residues. CDR3: CAIRPDSKNTEAFF. CDR3 DNA: TGTGCCATCAGGCCGGACAGTAAGAACACTGAAGCTTTCTTT.

In its sample, this clone was seen a few times. The chain has TRBV5-1 and TRBJ1-1, with a possible D match to TRBD1 (5 bases). Germline CDR1 reads SGHRS; CDR2 reads YFSETQ. Trimming removed 3 bases at V and 3 bases at J, with 12 bases between. The CDR3 has 14 residues. The CDR3 protein is CASSWEGGDTEAFF. In nucleotides, the CDR3 is TGCGCCAGCAGCTGGGAGGGAGGGGACACTGAAGCTTTCTTT.

This chain links TRBV14 with TRBJ2-7, with D possibly TRBD2 on 5 matching bases. This CDR3 has 13 amino acids. V gave up 3 bases and J gave up 7 bases, with 13 bases separating them. Germline V gene sequence: CDR1 SGHDN, CDR2 FVKESK. The CDR3 protein is CASSHQVRGEQYF. The CDR3 DNA is TGTGCCAGCAGCCACCAGGTCCGCGGGGAGCAGTACTTC.

The chain uses TRBV5-8 and TRBJ1-5; tentatively, D is TRBD1 (5 bases). V lost 4 bases and J lost 3, with 11 bases in between. Germline values: CDR1 SGHTS, CDR2 YDEGEE. The CDR3 is made up of 14 amino acids. The CDR3 region is CASSLRQFNQPQHF. The CDR3 nucleotides are TGTGCCAGCAGCCTGCGACAGTTCAATCAGCCCCAGCATTTT.

Comments on this clone: At the DNA level, this CDR3 is encoded by other sequences in the same sample as well. The chain couples TRBV5-4 to TRBJ2-7; 8 bases agree with TRBD1. The ends lost 4 bases at V and 1 base at J; junction bases unmatched: 7. Germline CDR1 SGHNT, CDR2 YYREEE (reference sequence). The CDR3 consists of 15 residues. The CDR3 loop is CASSLPDRVSYEQYF. CDR3 coding DNA: TGTGCCAGCAGCCTTCCGGACAGGGTATCCTACGAGCAGTACTTC.

V is TRBV6-1 and J is TRBJ1-5, with D possibly matching TRBD1 (6 bases). V gave up 7 bases and J gave up 4 bases, with 11 bases separating them. This CDR3 has 13 residues. The germline gives CDR1 MNHNS, CDR2 SASEGT. The CDR3 DNA reads TGTGCCAGCAATGACAGGCCGAATCAGCCCCAGCATTTT. Its translation is CASNDRPNQPQHF.

The chain recombines TRBV18 with TRBJ2-7; 7 bases fit TRBD1. The CDR3 covers 11 residues. The V segment lost 8 bases and the J segment 6 bases; nucleotides outside the gene matches: 4. Germline lookup yields CDR1 KGHSH and CDR2 LQKENI. CDR3 in amino acids: CASRQGSEQYF. The CDR3 DNA reads TGTGCCAGCCGACAGGGCTCCGAGCAGTACTTC.